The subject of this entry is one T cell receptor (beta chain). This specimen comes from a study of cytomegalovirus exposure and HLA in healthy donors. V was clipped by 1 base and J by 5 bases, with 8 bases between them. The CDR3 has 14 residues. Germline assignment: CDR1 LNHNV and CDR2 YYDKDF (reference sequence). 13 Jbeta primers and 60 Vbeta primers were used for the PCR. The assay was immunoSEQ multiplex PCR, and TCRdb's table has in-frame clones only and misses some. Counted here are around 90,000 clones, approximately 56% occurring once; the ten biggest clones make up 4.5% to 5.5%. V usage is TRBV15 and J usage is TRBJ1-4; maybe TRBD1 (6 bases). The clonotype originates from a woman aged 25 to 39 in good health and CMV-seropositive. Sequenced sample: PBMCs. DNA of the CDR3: TGTGCCACCAGCAGAGGGGGGCTCAATGAAAAACTGTTTTTT. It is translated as CATSRGGLNEKLFF.